What follows are 2 T cell receptor beta chains derived from one specimen sequenced in a study of cytomegalovirus exposure and HLA in healthy donors. The repertoire was sequenced with immunoSEQ multiplex PCR; TCRdb's copy has only in-frame clones and lacks some. This sample yields some 200,000 clones, of which roughly 84% are seen a single time; approximately 3% belongs to the top ten. Sequenced sample: PBMCs. The receptors were sampled from a woman younger than 35 in good health and CMV-seropositive.

As for this clone: The sample carries other DNA sequences with the same CDR3. This chain joins TRBV7-8 and TRBJ2-7; TRBD2 might be the D (6 bases). The germline V gene has CDR1 SGHVS and CDR2 FQNEAQ. Trimming shortened V by 3 bases and J by 3 bases, and 12 bases separated the two germline ends. CDR3 size: 14 residues. The DNA of the CDR3 is TGTGCCAGCAGCTTGGGGGGAGTAAGCTACGAGCAGTACTTC. Translating it yields CASSLGGVSYEQYF.

This chain joins TRBV29-1 and TRBJ1-1, with D tentatively TRBD1 (5 bases). The length of the CDR3 is 12 residues. Looked up from germline, CDR1 is SQVTM and CDR2 is ANQGSEA. Trimming took 3 bases from V and 4 from J, leaving 9 bases between them. Here the CDR3 reads CSVDKGPTEAFF. The CDR3 nucleotides are TGCAGCGTTGATAAGGGGCCCACTGAAGCTTTCTTT.